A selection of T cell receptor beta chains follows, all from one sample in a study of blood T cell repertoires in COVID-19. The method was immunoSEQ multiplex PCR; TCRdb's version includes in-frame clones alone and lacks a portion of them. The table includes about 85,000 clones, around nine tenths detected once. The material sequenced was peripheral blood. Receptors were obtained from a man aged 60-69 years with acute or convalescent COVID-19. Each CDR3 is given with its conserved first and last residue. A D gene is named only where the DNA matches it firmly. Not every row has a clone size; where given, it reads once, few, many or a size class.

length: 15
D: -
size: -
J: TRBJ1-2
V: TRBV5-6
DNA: TGTGCCAGCAGCTTCGTAAACGGAGGGGAGAATGGCTACACCTTC
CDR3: CASSFVNGGENGYTF

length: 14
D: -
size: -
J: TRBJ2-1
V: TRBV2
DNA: TGTGCCAGCAAGGCTAGCGCTGAATACAATGAGCAGTTCTTC
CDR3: CASKASAEYNEQFF

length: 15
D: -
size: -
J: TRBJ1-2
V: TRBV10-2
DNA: TGCGCCAGCAGTGAGCCCCTAACAGGGTCCCGCGGCTACACCTTC
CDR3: CASSEPLTGSRGYTF

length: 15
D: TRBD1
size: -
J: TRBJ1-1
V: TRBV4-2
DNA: TGTGCCAGCAGCTCGTCCGGGACAGGGGATACTGAAGCTTTCTTT
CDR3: CASSSSGTGDTEAFF

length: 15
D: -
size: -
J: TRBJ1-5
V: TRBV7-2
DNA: TGTGCCAGCAGCGGATTTCACGGGGACAATCAGCCCCAGCATTTT
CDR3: CASSGFHGDNQPQHF

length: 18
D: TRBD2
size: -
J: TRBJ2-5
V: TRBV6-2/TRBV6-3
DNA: TGTGCCAGCAGTTCCCCCCTTCGACTAGCGGAGACCCAAGAGACCCAGTACTTC
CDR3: CASSSPLRLAETQETQYF

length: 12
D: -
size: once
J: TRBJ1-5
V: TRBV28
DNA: TGTGCCAGCGGGGACACAGGGCAGCCCCAGCATTTT
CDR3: CASGDTGQPQHF

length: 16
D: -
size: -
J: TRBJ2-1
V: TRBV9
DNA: TGTGCCAGCAGCGTAGAGTTGAGGGAATCTCCCAATGAGCAGTTCTTC
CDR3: CASSVELRESPNEQFF

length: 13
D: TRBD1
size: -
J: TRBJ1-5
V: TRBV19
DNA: TGTGCCAGTAGAGGACAGGGCGGTCAGCCCCAGCATTTT
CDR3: CASRGQGGQPQHF

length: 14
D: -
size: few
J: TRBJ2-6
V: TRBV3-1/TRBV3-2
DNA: TGTGCCAGCAGCAGCAACTCTGGGGCCAACGTCCTGACTTTC
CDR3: CASSSNSGANVLTF

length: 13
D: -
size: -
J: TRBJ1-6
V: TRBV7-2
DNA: TGTGCCAGCAGCACACGGAGGAATTCACCCCTCCACTTT
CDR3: CASSTRRNSPLHF

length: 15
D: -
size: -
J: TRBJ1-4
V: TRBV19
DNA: TGTGCCAGTAACCGACGGAGGGAGACTAATGAAAAACTGTTTTTT
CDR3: CASNRRRETNEKLFF

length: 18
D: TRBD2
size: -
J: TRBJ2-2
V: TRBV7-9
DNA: TGTGCCAGCAGCCAGGGACTAGCGGGGGGTCAGAACACCGGGGAGCTGTTTTTT
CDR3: CASSQGLAGGQNTGELFF

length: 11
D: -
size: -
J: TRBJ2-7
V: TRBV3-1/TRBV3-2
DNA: TGTGCCAGCAGCCAATATGAGCGTCCGTACTTC
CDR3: CASSQYERPYF

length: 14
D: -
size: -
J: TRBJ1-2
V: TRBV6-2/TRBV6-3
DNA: TGTGCCAGCAGTCAGGGAGGGTACGGCTATGGCTACACCTTC
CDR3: CASSQGGYGYGYTF

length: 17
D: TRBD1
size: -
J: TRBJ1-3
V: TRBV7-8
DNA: TGTGCCAGCAGCTTAACCAGGGGGCGCAGGGCTGGAAACACCATATATTTT
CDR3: CASSLTRGRRAGNTIYF

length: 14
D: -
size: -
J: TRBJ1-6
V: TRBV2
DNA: TGTGCCAGCAAGTTGAGCTCCTATAATTCACCCCTCCACTTT
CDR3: CASKLSSYNSPLHF

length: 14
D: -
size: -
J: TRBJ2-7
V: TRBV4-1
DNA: TGCGCCAGCAGCCAAGTCTACAGGGACTACGAGCAGTACTTC
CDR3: CASSQVYRDYEQYF

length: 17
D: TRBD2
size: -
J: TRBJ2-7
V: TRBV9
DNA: TGTGCCAGCAGCGTAGGCCCGACTAGCGGGGGGATATACGAGCAGTACTTC
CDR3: CASSVGPTSGGIYEQYF

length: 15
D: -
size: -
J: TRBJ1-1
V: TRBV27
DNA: TGTGCCAGCAGTCCCTCGGGATGGGGGAACACTGAAGCTTTCTTT
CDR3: CASSPSGWGNTEAFF

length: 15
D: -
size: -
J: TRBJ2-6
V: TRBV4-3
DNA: TGCGCCAGCAGCCCACAGGGATCTGGGGCCAACGTCCTGACTTTC
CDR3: CASSPQGSGANVLTF

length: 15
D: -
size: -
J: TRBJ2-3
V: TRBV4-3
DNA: TGCGCCAGCAGCCAAGTAGCGTTTAGCACAGATACGCAGTATTTT
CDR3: CASSQVAFSTDTQYF

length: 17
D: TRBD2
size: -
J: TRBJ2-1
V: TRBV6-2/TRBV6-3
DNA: TGTGCCAGCAGTTACAACCTGGGCGGGGGGCTCCCGCCGGAGCAGTTCTTC
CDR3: CASSYNLGGGLPPEQFF

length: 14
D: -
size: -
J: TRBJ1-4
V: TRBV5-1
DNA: TGCGCCAGCAGCCGCGGGACGGAGAATGAAAAACTGTTTTTT
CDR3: CASSRGTENEKLFF

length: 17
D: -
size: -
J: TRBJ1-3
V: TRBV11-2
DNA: TGTGCCAGCAGCTCAAATCGAGGGCTTCGCTCTGGAAACACCATATATTTT
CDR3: CASSSNRGLRSGNTIYF

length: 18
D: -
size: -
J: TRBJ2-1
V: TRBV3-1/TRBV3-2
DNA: TGTGCCAGCAGCCAAGATCGTGGTGGGGCAGGGAGGCTCTGTGAGCAGTTCTTC
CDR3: CASSQDRGGAGRLCEQFF

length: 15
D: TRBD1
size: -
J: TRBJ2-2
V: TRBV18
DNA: TGTGCCAGCTCGCTGGGACAGGTAGTCACCGGGGAGCTGTTTTTT
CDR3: CASSLGQVVTGELFF

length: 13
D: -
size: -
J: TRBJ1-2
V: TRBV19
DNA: TGTGCCAGTAGTTCCGGAGGGGACTATGGCTACACCTTC
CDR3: CASSSGGDYGYTF

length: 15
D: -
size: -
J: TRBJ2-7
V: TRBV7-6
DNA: TGTGCCAGCAGCTTAGACGAAAGCAGGGATGGGGAGCAGTACTTC
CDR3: CASSLDESRDGEQYF

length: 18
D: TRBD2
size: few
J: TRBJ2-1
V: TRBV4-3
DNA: TGCGCCAGCAGCCAATTCCTAGCGGGGGGTCAGAAATACAATGAGCAGTTCTTC
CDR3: CASSQFLAGGQKYNEQFF

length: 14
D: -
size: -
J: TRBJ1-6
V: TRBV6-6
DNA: TGTGCCAGCGGCCGACAGGAGAAAAATTCACCCCTCCACTTT
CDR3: CASGRQEKNSPLHF

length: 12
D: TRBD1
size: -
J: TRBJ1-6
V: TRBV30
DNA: TGTGCCTGGAACAGGGGGGAATCACCCCTCCACTTT
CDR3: CAWNRGESPLHF

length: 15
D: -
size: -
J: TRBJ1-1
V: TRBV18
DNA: TGTGCCAGCTCACCCTCCACGGGATTGAACACTGAAGCTTTCTTT
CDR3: CASSPSTGLNTEAFF

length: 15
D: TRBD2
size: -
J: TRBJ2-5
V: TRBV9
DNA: TGTGCCAGCAGCGTCTTCGGGGGGGGGCGTGAGACCCAGTACTTC
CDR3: CASSVFGGGRETQYF

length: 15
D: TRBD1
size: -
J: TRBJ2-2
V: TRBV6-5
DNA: TGTGCCAGCAGTATCGACAGGGCGAACACCGGGGAGCTGTTTTTT
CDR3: CASSIDRANTGELFF

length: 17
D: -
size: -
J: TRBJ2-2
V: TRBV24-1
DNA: TGTGCCACCAGTGATACTCCTATGACAGGGAACACCGGGGAGCTGTTTTTT
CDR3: CATSDTPMTGNTGELFF

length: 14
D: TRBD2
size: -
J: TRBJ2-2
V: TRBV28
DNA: TGTGCCAGCAGTTTTAGCGGGGGGACCGGGGAGCTGTTTTTT
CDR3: CASSFSGGTGELFF

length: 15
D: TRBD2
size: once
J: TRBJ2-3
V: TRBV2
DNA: TGTGCCAGCACCCTCACTAGCGGGGGCACAGATACGCAGTATTTT
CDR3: CASTLTSGGTDTQYF

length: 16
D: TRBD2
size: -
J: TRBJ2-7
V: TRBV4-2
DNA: TGTGCCAGCAGCTTAGTTTCGGGACTAGGAATCTACGAGCAGTACTTC
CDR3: CASSLVSGLGIYEQYF

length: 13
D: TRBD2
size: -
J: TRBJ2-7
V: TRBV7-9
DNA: TGTGCCAGCAGCGGGGTGGGAGGGGACGAGCAGTACTTC
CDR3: CASSGVGGDEQYF

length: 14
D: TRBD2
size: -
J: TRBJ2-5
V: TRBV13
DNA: TGTGCCAGCAGCGGACTAGCGGGGAGGGAGACCCAGTACTTC
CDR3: CASSGLAGRETQYF

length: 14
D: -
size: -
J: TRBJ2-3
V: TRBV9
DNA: TGTGCCAGCAGCGTTCCCCCCTCTACAGATACGCAGTATTTT
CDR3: CASSVPPSTDTQYF

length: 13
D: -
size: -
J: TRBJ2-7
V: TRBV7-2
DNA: TGTGCCAGCAGCCCCCGTCTATCCTACGAGCAGTACTTC
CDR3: CASSPRLSYEQYF

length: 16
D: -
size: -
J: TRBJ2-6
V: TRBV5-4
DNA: TGTGCCAGCAGCTTGGGGAGGGGCTCTGGGGCCAACGTCCTGACTTTC
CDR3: CASSLGRGSGANVLTF

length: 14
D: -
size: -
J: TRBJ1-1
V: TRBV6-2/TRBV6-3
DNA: TGTGCCAGCAGTTTCCTCGGGGGAACCACTGAAGCTTTCTTT
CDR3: CASSFLGGTTEAFF

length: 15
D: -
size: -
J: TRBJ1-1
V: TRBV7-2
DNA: TGTGCCAGCAGCTTAGAGGCAGGGGCCACCGGTGAAGCTTTCTTT
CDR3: CASSLEAGATGEAFF

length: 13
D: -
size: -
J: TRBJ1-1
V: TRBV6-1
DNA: TGTGCCAGCAGTGAAACCCAGGTAACTGAAGCTTTCTTT
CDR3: CASSETQVTEAFF

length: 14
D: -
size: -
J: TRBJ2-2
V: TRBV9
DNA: TGTGCCAGCAGCGTACGACAGGACGGGGGGGAGCTGTTTTTT
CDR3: CASSVRQDGGELFF

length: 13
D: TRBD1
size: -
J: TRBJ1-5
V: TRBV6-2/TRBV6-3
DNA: TGTGCCAGCAGTAACAGGGGGCCTCAGCCCCAGCATTTT
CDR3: CASSNRGPQPQHF

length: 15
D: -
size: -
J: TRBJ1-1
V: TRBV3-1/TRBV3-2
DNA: TGTGCCAGCAGCCACTACAGGGCTTTGAACACTGAAGCTTTCTTT
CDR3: CASSHYRALNTEAFF

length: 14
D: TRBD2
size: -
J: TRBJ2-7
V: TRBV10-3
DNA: TGTGCCATCAGGACTAGCGGGGGGGTATACGAGCAGTACTTC
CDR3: CAIRTSGGVYEQYF

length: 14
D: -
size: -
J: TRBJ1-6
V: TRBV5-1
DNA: TGCGCCAGCAGCTCCGGTGGTGGGAGGTCACCCCTCCACTTT
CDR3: CASSSGGGRSPLHF

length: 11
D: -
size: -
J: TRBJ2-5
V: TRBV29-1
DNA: TGCAGCGTTGCACTAGCCGGGACCCAGTACTTC
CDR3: CSVALAGTQYF

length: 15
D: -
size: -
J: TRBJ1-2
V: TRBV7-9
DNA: TGTGCCAGCAGGCTGACCGGGGAATCAAGGAGTGGCTACACCTTC
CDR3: CASRLTGESRSGYTF

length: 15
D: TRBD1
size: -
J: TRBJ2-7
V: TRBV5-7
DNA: TGTGCCAGCAGCCCGGACAGGGTGAACGCCTACGAGCAGTACTTC
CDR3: CASSPDRVNAYEQYF